This T cell receptor beta chain was recovered during a study of shared clonotypes between healthy human individuals. The CDR3 is made up of 17 amino acids. V lost 10 bases, J lost 4 bases, and 29 bases lay in between. Germline CDR1 is MRHNA and CDR2 is SNTAGT. CD45RO-negative, CCR7-positively selected cells formed the naive CD8 fraction, excluding terminally differentiated effector memory CD45RA+ cells. The donors, all of them Caucasian adults, lived in Nashville, Tennessee. Generated by immunoSEQ multiplex PCR, the TCRdb table keeps only in-frame clones and is missing some. The repertoire holds about 600,000 clones, 95% to 98% seen once, with 0.3% in the top ten. Notes on this clone: As yet, its antigen is unknown.

General study results and limits: Large depth notwithstanding, sorted-subset sequencing proved incomplete by rarefaction. Naive CD4 clonotypes overlapped across a handful of donors at roughly 5.1%. Larger estimated richness was generally recorded for naive subsets relative to memory subsets.

The sequenced material came from naive CD8+ T cells sorted from blood. The origin of this receptor is a man aged 25-40 years in good health. J is TRBJ2-7 and V is TRBV6-4; maybe TRBD2 (5 bases). As DNA, the CDR3 is TGTGCCATCCCCCCTCTCGGACTTCCCGGCTCATCATACGAGCAGTACTTC. It is translated as CAIPPLGLPGSSYEQYF.